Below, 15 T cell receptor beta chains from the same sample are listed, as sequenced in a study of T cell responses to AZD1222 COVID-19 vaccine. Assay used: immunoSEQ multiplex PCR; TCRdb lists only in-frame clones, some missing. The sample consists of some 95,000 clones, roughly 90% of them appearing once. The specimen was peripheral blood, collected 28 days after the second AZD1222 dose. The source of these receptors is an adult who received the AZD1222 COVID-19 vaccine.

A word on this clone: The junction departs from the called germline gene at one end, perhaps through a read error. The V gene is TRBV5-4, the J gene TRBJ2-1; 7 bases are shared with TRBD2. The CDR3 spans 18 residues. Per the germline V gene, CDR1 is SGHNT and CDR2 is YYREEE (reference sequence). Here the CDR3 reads CASCFYGGGRERFNEQFF. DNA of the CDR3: TGTGCCAGCTGCTTTTATGGGGGTGGGCGGGAGCGGTTTAATGAGCAGTTCTTC.

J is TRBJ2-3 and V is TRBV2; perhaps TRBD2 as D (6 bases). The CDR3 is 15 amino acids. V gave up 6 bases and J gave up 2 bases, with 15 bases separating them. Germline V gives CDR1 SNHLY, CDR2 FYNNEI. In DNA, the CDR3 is TGTGCCAGCAGAAGGCGGGACTCCAACACAGATACGCAGTATTTT. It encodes CASRRRDSNTDTQYF. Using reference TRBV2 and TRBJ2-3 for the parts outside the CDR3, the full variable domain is EPEVTQTPSHQVTQMGQEVILRCVPISNHLYFYWYRQILGQKVEFLVSFYNNEISEKSEIFDDQFSVERPDGSNFTLKIRSTKLEDSAMYFCASRRRDSNTDTQYFGPGTRLTVL.

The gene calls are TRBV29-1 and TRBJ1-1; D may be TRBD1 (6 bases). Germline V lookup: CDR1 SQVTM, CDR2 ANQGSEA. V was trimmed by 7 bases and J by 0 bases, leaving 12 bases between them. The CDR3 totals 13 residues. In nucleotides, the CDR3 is TGCAGCGCCTCGGACAGCCTGAACACTGAAGCTTTCTTT. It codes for CSASDSLNTEAFF.

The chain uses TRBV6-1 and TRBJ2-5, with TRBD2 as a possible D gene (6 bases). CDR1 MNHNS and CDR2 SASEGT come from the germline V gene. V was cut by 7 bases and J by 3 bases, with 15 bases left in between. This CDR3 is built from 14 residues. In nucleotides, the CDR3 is TGTGCCAGCACTACCCTACGGGGGAAAGAGACCCAGTACTTC. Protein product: CASTTLRGKETQYF.

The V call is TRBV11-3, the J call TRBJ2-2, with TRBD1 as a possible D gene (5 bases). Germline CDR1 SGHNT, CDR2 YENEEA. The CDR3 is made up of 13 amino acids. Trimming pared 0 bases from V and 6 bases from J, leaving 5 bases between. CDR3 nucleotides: TGTGCCAGCAGCTTAGAGGGGCCCGGGGAGCTGTTTTTT. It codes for CASSLEGPGELFF. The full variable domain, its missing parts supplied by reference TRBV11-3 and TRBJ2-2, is EAGVVQSPRYKIIEKKQPVAFWCNPISGHNTLYWYLQNLGQGPELLIRYENEEAVDDSQLPKDRFSAERLKGVDSTLKIQPAELGDSAVYLCASSLEGPGELFFGEGSRLTVL.

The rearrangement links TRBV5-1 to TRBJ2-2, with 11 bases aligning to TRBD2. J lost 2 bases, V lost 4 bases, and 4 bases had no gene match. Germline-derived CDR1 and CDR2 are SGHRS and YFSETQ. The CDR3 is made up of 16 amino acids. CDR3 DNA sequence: TGCGCCAGCAGCGCGGGACTAGCGGTTAACACCGGGGAGCTGTTTTTT. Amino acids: CASSAGLAVNTGELFF.

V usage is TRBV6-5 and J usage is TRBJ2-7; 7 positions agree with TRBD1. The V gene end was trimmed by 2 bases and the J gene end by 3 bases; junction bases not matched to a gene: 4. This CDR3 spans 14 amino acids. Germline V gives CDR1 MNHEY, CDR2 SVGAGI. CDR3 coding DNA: TGTGCCAGCAGTTACGAGACAGGGAACTACGAGCAGTACTTC. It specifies CASSYETGNYEQYF.

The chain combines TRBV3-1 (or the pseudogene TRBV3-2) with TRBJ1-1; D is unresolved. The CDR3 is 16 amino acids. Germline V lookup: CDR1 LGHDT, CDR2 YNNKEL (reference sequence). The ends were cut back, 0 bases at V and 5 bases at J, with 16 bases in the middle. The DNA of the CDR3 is TGTGCCAGCAGCCAAGACCCAGTCCCAGCTTCGACTGAAGCTTTCTTT. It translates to CASSQDPVPASTEAFF.

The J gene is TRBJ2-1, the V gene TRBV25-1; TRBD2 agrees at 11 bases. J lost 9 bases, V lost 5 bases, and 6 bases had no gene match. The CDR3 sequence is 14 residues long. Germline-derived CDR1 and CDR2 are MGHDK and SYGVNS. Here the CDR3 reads CASSLAGGPGEQFF. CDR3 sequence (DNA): TGTGCCAGCAGTTTAGCGGGAGGGCCGGGTGAGCAGTTCTTC.

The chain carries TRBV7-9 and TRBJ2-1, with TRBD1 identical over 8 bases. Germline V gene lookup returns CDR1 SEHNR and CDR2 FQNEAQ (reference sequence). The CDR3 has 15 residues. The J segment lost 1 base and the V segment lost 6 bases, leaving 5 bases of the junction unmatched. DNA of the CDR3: TGTGCCAGCAGGTGGACAGGGAAATCCTACAATGAGCAGTTCTTC. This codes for CASRWTGKSYNEQFF.

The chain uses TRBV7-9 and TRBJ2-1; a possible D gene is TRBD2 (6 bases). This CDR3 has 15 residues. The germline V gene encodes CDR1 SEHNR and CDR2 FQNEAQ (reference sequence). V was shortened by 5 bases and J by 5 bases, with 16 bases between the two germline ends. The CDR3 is CASSLLSGGDNEQFF. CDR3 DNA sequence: TGTGCCAGCAGCCTCCTTTCGGGCGGGGACAATGAGCAGTTCTTC.

CDR3 sequence reads: CASSQDSYEQYF. CDR3 nucleotides: TGTGCCAGCAGCCAGGACAGCTACGAGCAGTACTTC. The chain is built from TRBV28 and TRBJ2-7, with a possible D match to TRBD1 (6 bases). Trimming took off 6 bases at V and 3 bases at J, with 9 bases between the two ends. This CDR3 is built from 12 residues. Looked up from germline, CDR1 is MDHEN and CDR2 is SYDVKM.

CDR3 sequence: CASSLPGDTEAFF. CDR3 coding DNA: TGTGCCAGCAGCTTACCGGGGGACACTGAAGCTTTCTTT. The rearrangement joins TRBV11-2 to TRBJ1-1; D might be TRBD1 (5 bases). V was clipped by 2 bases and J by 3 bases, with 7 bases between them. The CDR3 totals 13 residues. CDR1 and CDR2 (germline): SGHAT, FQNNGV.

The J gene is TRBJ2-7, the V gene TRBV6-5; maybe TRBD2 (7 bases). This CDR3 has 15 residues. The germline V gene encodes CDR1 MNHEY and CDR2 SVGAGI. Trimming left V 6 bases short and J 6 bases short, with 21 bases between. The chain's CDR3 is CASRPQGRGFGEQYF. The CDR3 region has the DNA TGTGCCAGCAGACCGCAGGGGAGGGGGTTCGGCGAGCAGTACTTC.

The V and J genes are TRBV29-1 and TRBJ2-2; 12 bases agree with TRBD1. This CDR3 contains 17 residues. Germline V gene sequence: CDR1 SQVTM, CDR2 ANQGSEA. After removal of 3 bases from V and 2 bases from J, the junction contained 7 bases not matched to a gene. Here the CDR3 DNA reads TGCAGCGTTGAGGTCCCGGGACAGGGGGCTAACACCGGGGAGCTGTTTTTT. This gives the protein CSVEVPGQGANTGELFF.